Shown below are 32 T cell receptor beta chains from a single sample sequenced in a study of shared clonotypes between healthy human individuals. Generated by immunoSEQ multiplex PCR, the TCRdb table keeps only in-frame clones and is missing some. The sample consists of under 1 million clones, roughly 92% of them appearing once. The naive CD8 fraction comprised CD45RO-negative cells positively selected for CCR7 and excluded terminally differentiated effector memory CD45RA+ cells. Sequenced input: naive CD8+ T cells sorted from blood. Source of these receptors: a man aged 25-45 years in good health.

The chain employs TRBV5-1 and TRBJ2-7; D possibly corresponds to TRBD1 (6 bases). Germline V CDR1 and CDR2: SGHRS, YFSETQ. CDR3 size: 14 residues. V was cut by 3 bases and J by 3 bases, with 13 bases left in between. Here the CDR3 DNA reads TGCGCCAGCAGCTCCACAGGGCCCTACTACGAGCAGTACTTC. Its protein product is CASSSTGPYYEQYF.

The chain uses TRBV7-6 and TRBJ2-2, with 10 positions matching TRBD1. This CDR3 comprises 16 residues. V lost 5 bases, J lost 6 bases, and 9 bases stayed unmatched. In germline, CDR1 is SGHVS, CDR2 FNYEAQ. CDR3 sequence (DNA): TGTGCCAGCAGCACCGACAGGGGGCGGGAAGCCGGGGAGCTGTTTTTT. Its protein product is CASSTDRGREAGELFF.

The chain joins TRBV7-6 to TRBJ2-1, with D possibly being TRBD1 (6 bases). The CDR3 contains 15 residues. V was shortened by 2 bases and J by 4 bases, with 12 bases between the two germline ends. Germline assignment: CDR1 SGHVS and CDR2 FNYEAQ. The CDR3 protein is CASSLYGGQYNEQFF. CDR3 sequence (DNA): TGTGCCAGCAGCTTATATGGCGGACAGTACAATGAGCAGTTCTTC.

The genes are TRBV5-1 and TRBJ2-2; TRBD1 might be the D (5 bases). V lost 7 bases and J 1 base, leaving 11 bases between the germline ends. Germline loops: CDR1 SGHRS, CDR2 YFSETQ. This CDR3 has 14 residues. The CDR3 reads CASSTALNTGELFF. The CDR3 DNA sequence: TGCGCCAGCTCGACAGCCTTGAACACCGGGGAGCTGTTTTTT.

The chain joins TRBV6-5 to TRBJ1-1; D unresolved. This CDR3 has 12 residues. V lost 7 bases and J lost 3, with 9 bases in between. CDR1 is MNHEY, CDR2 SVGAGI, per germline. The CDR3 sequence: CASTDGDTEAFF. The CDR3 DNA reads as TGTGCCAGCACCGACGGCGACACTGAAGCTTTCTTT.

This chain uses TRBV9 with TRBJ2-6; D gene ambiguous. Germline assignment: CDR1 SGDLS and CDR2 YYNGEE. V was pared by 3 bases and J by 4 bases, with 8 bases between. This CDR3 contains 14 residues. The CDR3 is CASSAGRGANVLTF. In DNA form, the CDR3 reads TGTGCCAGCAGCGCGGGTCGGGGGGCCAACGTCCTGACTTTC.

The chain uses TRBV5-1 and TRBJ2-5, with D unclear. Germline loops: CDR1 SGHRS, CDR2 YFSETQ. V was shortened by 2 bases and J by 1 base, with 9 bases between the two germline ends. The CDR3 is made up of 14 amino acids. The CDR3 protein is CASSFSPFQETQYF. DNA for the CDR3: TGCGCCAGCAGCTTCTCACCGTTCCAAGAGACCCAGTACTTC. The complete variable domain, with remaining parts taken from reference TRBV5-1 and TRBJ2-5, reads KAGVTQTPRYLIKTRGQQVTLSCSPISGHRSVSWYQQTPGQGLQFLFEYFSETQRNKGNFPGRFSGRQFSNSRSEMNVSTLELGDSALYLCASSFSPFQETQYFGPGTRLLVL.

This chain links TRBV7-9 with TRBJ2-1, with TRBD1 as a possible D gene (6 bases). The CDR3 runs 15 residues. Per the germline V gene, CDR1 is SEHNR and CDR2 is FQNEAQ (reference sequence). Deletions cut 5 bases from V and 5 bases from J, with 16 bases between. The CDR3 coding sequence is TGTGCCAGCAGCGTCACCGGGACACAAAACAATGAGCAGTTCTTC. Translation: CASSVTGTQNNEQFF.

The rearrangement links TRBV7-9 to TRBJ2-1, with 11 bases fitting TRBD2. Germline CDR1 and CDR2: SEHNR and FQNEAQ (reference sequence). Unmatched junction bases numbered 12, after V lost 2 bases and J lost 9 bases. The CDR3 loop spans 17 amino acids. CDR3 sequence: CASSLLHLSGRAAEQFF. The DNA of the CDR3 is TGTGCCAGCAGCTTATTACATCTTAGCGGGAGGGCCGCTGAGCAGTTCTTC.

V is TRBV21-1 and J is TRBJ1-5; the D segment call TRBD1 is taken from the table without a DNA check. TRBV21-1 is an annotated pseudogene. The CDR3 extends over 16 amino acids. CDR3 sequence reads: CASSIRTGGSNQPQHF. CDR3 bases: TGTGCCAGCAGCATACGGACAGGGGGCAGCAATCAGCCCCAGCATTTT.

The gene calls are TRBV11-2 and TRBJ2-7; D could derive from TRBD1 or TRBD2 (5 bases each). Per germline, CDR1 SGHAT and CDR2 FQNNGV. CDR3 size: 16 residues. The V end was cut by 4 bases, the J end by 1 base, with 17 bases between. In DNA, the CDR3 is TGTGCCAGCAGCTCCCAACCGGGACCCCTTTCCTACGAGCAGTACTTC. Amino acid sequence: CASSSQPGPLSYEQYF.

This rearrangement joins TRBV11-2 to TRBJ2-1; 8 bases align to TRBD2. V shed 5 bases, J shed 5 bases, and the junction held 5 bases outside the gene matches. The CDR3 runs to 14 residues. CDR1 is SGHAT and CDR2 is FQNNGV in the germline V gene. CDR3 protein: CASSHEAGDNEQFF. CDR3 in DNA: TGTGCCAGCAGCCACGAAGCGGGAGACAATGAGCAGTTCTTC.

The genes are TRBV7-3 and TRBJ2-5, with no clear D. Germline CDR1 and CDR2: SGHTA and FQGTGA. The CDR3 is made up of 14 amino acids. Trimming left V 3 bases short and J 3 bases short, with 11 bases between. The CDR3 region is CASSLDGFEETQYF. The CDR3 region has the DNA TGTGCCAGCAGCTTGGATGGGTTCGAAGAGACCCAGTACTTC.

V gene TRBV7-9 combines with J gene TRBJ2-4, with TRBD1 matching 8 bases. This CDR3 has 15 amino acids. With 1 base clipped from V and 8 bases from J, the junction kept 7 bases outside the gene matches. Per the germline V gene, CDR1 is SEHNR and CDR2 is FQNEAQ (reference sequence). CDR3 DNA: TGTGCCAGCAGCTTAGGCCAGGGGGCTGAGGACATTCAGTACTTC. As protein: CASSLGQGAEDIQYF.

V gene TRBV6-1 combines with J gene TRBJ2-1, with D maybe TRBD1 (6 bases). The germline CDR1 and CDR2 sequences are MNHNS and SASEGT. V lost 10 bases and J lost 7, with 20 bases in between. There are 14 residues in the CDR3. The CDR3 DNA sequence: TGTGCCACTACGATACCGGGACACCCTAATGAGCAGTTCTTC. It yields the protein CATTIPGHPNEQFF.

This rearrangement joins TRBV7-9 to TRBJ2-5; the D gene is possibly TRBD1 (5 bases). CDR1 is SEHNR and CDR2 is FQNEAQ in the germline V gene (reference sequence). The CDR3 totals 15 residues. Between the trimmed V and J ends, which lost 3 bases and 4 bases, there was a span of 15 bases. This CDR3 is CASSFLGQDIETQYF. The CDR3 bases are TGTGCCAGCAGCTTCTTAGGACAAGATATAGAGACCCAGTACTTC.

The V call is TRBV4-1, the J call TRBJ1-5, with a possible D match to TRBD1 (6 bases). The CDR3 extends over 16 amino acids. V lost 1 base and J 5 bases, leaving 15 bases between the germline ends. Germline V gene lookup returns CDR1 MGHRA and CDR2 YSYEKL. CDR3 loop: CASSQVLATGDQPQHF. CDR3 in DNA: TGCGCCAGCAGCCAAGTGCTAGCGACAGGTGATCAGCCCCAGCATTTT.

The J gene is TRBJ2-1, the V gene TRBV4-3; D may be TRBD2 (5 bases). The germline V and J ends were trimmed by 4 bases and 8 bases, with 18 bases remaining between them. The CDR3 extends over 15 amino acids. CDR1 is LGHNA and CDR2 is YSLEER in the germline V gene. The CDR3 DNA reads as TGCGCCAGCAGCCTGCTAGCAACCCGTGGGCATGAGCAGTTCTTC. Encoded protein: CASSLLATRGHEQFF.

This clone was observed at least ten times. This CDR3 reads CSVNGLAEAYEQFF. The CDR3, as DNA: TGCAGCGTCAATGGGCTAGCGGAGGCCTATGAGCAGTTCTTC. This chain uses TRBV29-1 with TRBJ2-1, with TRBD2 identical over 7 bases. CDR1 and CDR2 from the germline V gene are SQVTM and ANQGSEA. This CDR3 has 14 residues. Trimming removed 6 bases from V and 8 bases from J; junction bases left unmatched: 13.

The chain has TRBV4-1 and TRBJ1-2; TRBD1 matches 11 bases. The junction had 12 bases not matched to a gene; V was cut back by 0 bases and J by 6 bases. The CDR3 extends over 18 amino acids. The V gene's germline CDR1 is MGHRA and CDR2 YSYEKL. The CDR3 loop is CASSQDKDRGPGSDGYTF. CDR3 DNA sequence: TGCGCCAGCAGCCAAGATAAGGACAGGGGGCCTGGATCCGATGGCTACACCTTC.

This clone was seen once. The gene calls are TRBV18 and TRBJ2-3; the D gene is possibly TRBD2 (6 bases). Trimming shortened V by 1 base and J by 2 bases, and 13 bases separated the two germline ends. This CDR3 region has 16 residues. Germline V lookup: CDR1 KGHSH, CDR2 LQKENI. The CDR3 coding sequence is TGTGCCAGCTCACCACGAGCTAGCGAGCTCACAGATACGCAGTATTTT. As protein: CASSPRASELTDTQYF.

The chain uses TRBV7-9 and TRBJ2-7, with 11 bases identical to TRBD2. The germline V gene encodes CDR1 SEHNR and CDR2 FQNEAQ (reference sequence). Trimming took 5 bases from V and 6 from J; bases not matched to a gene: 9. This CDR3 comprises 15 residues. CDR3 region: CASSLIAGGPSEQYF. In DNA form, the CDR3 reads TGTGCCAGCAGCCTAATAGCGGGAGGGCCTTCCGAGCAGTACTTC.

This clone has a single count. CDR3 coding DNA: TGTGCCAGCAGCCCCCTGGGGCGGATCTCTGGAAACACCATATATTTT. Amino acids: CASSPLGRISGNTIYF. V usage is TRBV14 and J usage is TRBJ1-3; perhaps TRBD1 as D (5 bases). This CDR3 is 16 amino acids long. Trimming took 4 bases from V and 0 from J, leaving 13 bases between them. The germline V gene encodes CDR1 SGHDN and CDR2 FVKESK. Looking up the rest from reference TRBV14 and TRBJ1-3 gives the full variable domain: EAGVTQFPSHSVIEKGQTVTLRCDPISGHDNLYWYRRVMGKEIKFLLHFVKESKQDESGMPNNRFLAERTGGTYSTLKVQPAELEDSGVYFCASSPLGRISGNTIYFGEGSWLTVV.

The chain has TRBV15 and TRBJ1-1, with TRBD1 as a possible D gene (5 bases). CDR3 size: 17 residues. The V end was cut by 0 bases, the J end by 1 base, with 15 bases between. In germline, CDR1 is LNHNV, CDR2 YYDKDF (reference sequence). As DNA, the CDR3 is TGTGCCACCAGCAGAGATCGGTCCGAGACAGCGAACACTGAAGCTTTCTTT. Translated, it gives CATSRDRSETANTEAFF.

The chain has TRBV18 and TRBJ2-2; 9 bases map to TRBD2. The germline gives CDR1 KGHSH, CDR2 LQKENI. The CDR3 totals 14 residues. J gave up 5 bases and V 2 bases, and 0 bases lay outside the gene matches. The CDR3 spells CASSPGLATGELFF. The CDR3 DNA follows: TGTGCCAGCTCACCAGGACTAGCGACCGGGGAGCTGTTTTTT.

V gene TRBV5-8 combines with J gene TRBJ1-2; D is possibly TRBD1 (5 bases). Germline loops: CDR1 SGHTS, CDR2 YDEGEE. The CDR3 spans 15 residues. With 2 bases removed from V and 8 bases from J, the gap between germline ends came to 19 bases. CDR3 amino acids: CASSFATGSLRGYTF. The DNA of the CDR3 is TGTGCCAGCAGCTTCGCCACAGGTTCTCTCCGAGGCTACACCTTC. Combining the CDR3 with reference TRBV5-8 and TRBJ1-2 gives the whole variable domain EAGVTQSPTHLIKTRGQQATLRCSPISGHTSVYWYQQALGLGLQFLLWYDEGEERNRGNFPPRFSGRQFPNYSSELNVNALELEDSALYLCASSFATGSLRGYTFGSGTRLTVV.

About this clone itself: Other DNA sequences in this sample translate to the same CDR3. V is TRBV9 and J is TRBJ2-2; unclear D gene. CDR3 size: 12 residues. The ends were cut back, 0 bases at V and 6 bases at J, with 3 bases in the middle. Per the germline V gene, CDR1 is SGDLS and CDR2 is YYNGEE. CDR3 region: CASSVVPGELFF. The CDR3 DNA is TGTGCCAGCAGCGTAGTTCCCGGGGAGCTGTTTTTT. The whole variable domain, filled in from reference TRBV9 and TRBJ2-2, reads DSGVTQTPKHLITATGQRVTLRCSPRSGDLSVYWYQQSLDQGLQFLIQYYNGEERAKGNILERFSAQQFPDLHSELNLSSLELGDSALYFCASSVVPGELFFGEGSRLTVL.

CDR3 protein: CASSGRGLTYEQYF. The CDR3 DNA reads TGTGCCAGCAGCGGCCGGGGCCTCACCTACGAGCAGTACTTC. The gene calls are TRBV5-6 and TRBJ2-7; tentatively, D is TRBD1 or TRBD2 (5 bases each). Trimming took off 4 bases at V and 2 bases at J, with 13 bases between the two ends. This CDR3 has 14 residues. In germline, CDR1 is SGHDT, CDR2 YYEEEE.

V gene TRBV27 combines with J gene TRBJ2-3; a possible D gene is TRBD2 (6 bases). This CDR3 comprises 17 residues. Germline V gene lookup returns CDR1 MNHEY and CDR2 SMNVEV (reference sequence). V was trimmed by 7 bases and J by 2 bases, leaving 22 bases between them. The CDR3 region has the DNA TGTGCCAGCAACCCTGGGGGGACCTCACTACACACAGATACGCAGTATTTT. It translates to CASNPGGTSLHTDTQYF.

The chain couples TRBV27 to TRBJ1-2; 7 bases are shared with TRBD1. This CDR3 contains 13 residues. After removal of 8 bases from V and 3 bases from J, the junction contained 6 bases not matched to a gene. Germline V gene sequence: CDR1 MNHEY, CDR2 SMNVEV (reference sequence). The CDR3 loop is CASGRGPYYGYTF. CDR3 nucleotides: TGTGCCAGCGGTAGGGGGCCATACTATGGCTACACCTTC.

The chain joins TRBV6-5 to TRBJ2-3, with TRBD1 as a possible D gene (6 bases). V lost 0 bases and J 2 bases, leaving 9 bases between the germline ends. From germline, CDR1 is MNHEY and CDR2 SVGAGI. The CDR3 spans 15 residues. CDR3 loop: CASSYSSGHTDTQYF. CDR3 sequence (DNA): TGTGCCAGCAGTTACTCTTCGGGACACACAGATACGCAGTATTTT.

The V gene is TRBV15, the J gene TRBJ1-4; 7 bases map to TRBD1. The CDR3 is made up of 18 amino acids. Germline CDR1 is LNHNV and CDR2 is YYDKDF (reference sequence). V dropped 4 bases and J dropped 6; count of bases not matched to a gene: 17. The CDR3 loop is CATSTPLHRDSRHEKLFF. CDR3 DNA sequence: TGTGCCACCAGCACACCTCTACACCGGGACAGCCGACATGAAAAACTGTTTTTT. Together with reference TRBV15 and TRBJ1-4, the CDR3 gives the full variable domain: DAMVIQNPRYQVTQFGKPVTLSCSQTLNHNVMYWYQQKSSQAPKLLFHYYDKDFNNEADTPDNFQSRRPNTSFCFLDIRSPGLGDTAMYLCATSTPLHRDSRHEKLFFGSGTQLSVL.